This entry lists 8 T cell receptor beta chains sequenced from one sample in a study of cytomegalovirus exposure and HLA in healthy donors. A multiplex PCR was run with 60 Vbeta primers and 13 Jbeta primers. The protocol was immunoSEQ multiplex PCR, while the TCRdb copy is restricted to in-frame clones and leaves out a portion. The sample lists roughly 190,000 clones, roughly four fifths occurring once. Sequences were obtained from PBMCs. The receptor set was obtained from a man younger than 30 in good health and CMV-seronegative.

This sequence joins TRBV7-3 and TRBJ2-5, with 7 bases fitting TRBD2. V lost 4 bases and J lost 1; bases outside the gene matches: 9. There are 16 residues in the CDR3. Per germline, CDR1 SGHTA and CDR2 FQGTGA. CDR3 amino acids: CASSSGPASGQETQYF. The CDR3, as DNA: TGTGCCAGCAGCTCGGGTCCGGCTAGCGGCCAAGAGACCCAGTACTTC.

This chain uses TRBV18 with TRBJ1-6; 8 bases map to TRBD1. Germline V gives CDR1 KGHSH, CDR2 LQKENI. V trimming: 6 bases; J trimming: 8 bases; junction bases outside the gene matches: 3. This CDR3 region has 13 residues. The CDR3, as DNA: TGTGCCAGCTCGACAGGGGAGGATTCACCCCTCCACTTT. Its protein is CASSTGEDSPLHF.

The CDR3 reads CASMITSGENTGELFF. DNA of the CDR3: TGCGCCAGCATGATCACTAGCGGGGAGAACACCGGGGAGCTGTTTTTT. This chain joins TRBV4-1 and TRBJ2-2, with 10 bases fitting TRBD2. Germline V CDR1 and CDR2: MGHRA, YSYEKL. J was trimmed by 1 base and V by 7 bases; bases with no gene match: 6. The CDR3 sequence is 16 residues long.

This clone was found a few times. This chain links TRBV19 with TRBJ1-5; no reliable D call. The germline V and J ends were trimmed by 4 bases and 1 base, with 11 bases remaining between them. The length of the CDR3 is 15 residues. From germline, CDR1 is LNHDA and CDR2 SQIVND (reference sequence). CDR3 nucleotides: TGTGCCAGTAGTAAAGTTACAATAAGCAATCAGCCCCAGCATTTT. The encoded protein is CASSKVTISNQPQHF.

The chain carries TRBV9 and TRBJ2-2, with D possibly being TRBD1 (7 bases). Germline assignment: CDR1 SGDLS and CDR2 YYNGEE. Trimming pared 2 bases from V and 0 bases from J, leaving 11 bases between. This CDR3 contains 16 residues. DNA of the CDR3: TGTGCCAGCAGCGTGACAGGGACTGCGAACACCGGGGAGCTGTTTTTT. It encodes CASSVTGTANTGELFF. Based on the CDR3 plus reference TRBV9 and TRBJ2-2, the full variable domain is DSGVTQTPKHLITATGQRVTLRCSPRSGDLSVYWYQQSLDQGLQFLIQYYNGEERAKGNILERFSAQQFPDLHSELNLSSLELGDSALYFCASSVTGTANTGELFFGEGSRLTVL.

V is TRBV9 and J is TRBJ2-2, with 8 bases lining up with TRBD1. This CDR3 spans 14 amino acids. Per germline, CDR1 SGDLS and CDR2 YYNGEE. The J segment lost 4 bases and the V segment lost 4 bases, leaving 3 bases of the junction unmatched. The CDR3 region has the DNA TGTGCCAGCAGCAGTACAGGGGGCACCGGGGAGCTGTTTTTT. Translation gives CASSSTGGTGELFF.

V usage is TRBV4-2 and J usage is TRBJ2-3; TRBD1 matches 8 bases. J gave up 2 bases and V 4 bases, and 8 bases lay outside the gene matches. The CDR3 covers 16 residues. Germline V gives CDR1 LGHNA, CDR2 YNFKEQ. CDR3 sequence (DNA): TGTGCCAGCAGCCCCCAATACAGGGGGATCACAGATACGCAGTATTTT. Residues: CASSPQYRGITDTQYF.

The V call is TRBV7-2, the J call TRBJ2-7; no definite D call. The CDR3 contains 11 residues. Germline V gene lookup returns CDR1 SGHTA and CDR2 FQGNSA. Trimming cost V 10 bases and J 6 bases, with 13 bases left between them. CDR3 DNA: TGTGCCACCCGAAGAGGTGGCGAGCAGTACTTC. Translated, it gives CATRRGGEQYF. The variable domain in full, completed from reference TRBV7-2 and TRBJ2-7, reads GAGVSQSPSNKVTEKGKDVELRCDPISGHTALYWYRQSLGQGLEFLIYFQGNSAPDKSGLPSDRFSAERTGGSVSTLTIQRTQQEDSAVYLCATRRGGEQYFGPGTRLTVT.